The 3 T cell receptor beta chains reported below all come from one sample, sequenced in a study of blood T cell repertoires in COVID-19. The method was immunoSEQ multiplex PCR; TCRdb's version includes in-frame clones alone and lacks a portion of them. Among fewer than 85,000 clones listed, roughly four fifths were seen once. Sequencing input: peripheral blood. These receptors were collected from a human donor in a cohort sampled during active COVID-19.

This chain links TRBV18 with TRBJ2-7, with 8 nucleotides matching TRBD1. This CDR3 region has 15 residues. The germline gives CDR1 KGHSH, CDR2 LQKENI. The V and J ends lost 6 bases and 3 bases, in that order; junction bases with no gene match: 10. The CDR3 coding sequence is TGTGCCAGCTCCAAAGGCAGGGGGCAGGACTACGAGCAGTACTTC. Protein sequence: CASSKGRGQDYEQYF.

The V call is TRBV18, the J call TRBJ1-1, with 8 bases lining up with TRBD1. Germline V lookup: CDR1 KGHSH, CDR2 LQKENI. J lost 7 bases, V lost 3 bases, and 4 bases had no gene match. The CDR3 is made up of 13 amino acids. CDR3 in amino acids: CASSPRGHNEAFF. In nucleotides, the CDR3 is TGTGCCAGCTCACCCAGGGGGCATAATGAAGCTTTCTTT.

The chain recombines TRBV5-6 with TRBJ1-1; 12 nucleotides agree with TRBD1. This CDR3 comprises 16 residues. Trimming took 4 bases from V and 3 from J; bases not matched to a gene: 7. Germline-derived CDR1 and CDR2 are SGHDT and YYEEEE. This CDR3 is CASSVFGTGGYTEAFF. The CDR3 nucleotides are TGTGCCAGCAGCGTGTTCGGGACAGGGGGCTACACTGAAGCTTTCTTT. Variable domain in full (rest from reference TRBV5-6 and TRBJ1-1): DAGVTQSPTHLIKTRGQQVTLRCSPKSGHDTVSWYQQALGQGPQFIFQYYEEEERQRGNFPDRFSGHQFPNYSSELNVNALLLGDSALYLCASSVFGTGGYTEAFFGQGTRLTVV.